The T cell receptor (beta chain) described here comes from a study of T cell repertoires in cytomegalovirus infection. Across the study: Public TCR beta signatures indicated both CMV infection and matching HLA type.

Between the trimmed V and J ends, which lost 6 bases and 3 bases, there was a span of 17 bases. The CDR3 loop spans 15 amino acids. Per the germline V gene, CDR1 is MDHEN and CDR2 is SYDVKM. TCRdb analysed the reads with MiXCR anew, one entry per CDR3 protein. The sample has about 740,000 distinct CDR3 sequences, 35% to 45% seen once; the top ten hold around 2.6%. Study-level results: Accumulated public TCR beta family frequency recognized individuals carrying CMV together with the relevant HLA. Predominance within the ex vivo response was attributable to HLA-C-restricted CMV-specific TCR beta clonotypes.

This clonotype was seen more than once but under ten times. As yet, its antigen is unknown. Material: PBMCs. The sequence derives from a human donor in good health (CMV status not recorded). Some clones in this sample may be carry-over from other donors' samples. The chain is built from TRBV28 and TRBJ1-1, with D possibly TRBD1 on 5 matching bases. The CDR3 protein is CASSFSGLGHTEAFF. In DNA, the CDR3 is TGTGCCAGCAGCTTCTCAGGGCTTGGGCACACTGAAGCTTTCTTT.